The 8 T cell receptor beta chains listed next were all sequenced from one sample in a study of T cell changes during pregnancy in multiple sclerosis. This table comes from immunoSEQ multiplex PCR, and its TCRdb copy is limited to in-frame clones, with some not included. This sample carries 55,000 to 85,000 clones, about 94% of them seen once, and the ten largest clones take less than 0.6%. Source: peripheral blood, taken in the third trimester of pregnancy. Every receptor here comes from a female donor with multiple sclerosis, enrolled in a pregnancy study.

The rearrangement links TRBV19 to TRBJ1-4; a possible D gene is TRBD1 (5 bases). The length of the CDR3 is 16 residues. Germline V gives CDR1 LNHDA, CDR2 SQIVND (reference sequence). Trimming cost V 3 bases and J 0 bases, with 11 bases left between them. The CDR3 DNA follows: TGTGCCAGTAGTATGCTCGGACAAACAACTAATGAAAAACTGTTTTTT. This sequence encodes CASSMLGQTTNEKLFF. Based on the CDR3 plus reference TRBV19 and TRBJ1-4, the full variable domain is DGGITQSPKYLFRKEGQNVTLSCEQNLNHDAMYWYRQDPGQGLRLIYYSQIVNDFQKGDIAEGYSVSREKKESFPLTVTSAQKNPTAFYLCASSMLGQTTNEKLFFGSGTQLSVL.

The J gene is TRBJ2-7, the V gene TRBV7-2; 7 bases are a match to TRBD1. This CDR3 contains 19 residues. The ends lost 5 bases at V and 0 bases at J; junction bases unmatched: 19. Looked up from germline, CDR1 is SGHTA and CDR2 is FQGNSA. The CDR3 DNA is TGTGCCAGCAGCCCACATCCCCCGGGACAGTTCCTGTTCTCCTACGAGCAGTACTTC. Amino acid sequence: CASSPHPPGQFLFSYEQYF.

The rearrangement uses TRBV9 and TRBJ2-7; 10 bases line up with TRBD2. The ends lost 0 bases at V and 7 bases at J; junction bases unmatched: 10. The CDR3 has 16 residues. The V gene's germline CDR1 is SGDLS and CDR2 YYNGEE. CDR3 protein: CASSVGTSGDLWEQYF. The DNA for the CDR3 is TGTGCCAGCAGCGTAGGAACTAGCGGGGACCTCTGGGAGCAGTACTTC.

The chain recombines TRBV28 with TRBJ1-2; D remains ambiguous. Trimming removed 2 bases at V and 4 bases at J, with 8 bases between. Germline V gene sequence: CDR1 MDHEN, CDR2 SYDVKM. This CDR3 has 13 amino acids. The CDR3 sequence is CASSLGQVYGYTF. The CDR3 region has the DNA TGTGCCAGCAGTTTAGGTCAGGTCTATGGCTACACCTTC.

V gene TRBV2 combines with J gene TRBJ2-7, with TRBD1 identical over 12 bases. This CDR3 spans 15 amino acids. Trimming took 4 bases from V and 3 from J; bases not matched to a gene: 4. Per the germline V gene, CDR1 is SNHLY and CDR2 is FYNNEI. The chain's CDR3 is CASSVGTGGVYEQYF. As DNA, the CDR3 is TGTGCCAGCAGTGTAGGGACAGGGGGCGTCTACGAGCAGTACTTC.

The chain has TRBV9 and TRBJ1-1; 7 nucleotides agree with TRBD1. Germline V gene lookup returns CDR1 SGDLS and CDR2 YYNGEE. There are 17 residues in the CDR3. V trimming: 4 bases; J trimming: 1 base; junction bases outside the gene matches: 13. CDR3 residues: CASSSNRGRSANTEAFF. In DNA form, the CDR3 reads TGTGCCAGCAGCTCAAACAGGGGACGAAGTGCGAACACTGAAGCTTTCTTT.

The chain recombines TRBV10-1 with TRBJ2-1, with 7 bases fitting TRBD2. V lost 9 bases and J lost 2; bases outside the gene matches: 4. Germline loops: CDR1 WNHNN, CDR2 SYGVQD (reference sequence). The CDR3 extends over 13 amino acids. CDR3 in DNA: TGCGCCAGGGGGACTAAAACCTACAATGAGCAGTTCTTC. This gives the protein CARGTKTYNEQFF.

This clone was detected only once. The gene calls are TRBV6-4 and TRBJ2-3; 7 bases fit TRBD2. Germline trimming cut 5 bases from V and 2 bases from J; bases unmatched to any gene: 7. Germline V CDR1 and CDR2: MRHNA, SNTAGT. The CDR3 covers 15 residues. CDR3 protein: CASSSSGNPTDTQYF. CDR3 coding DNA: TGTGCCAGCAGTTCAAGCGGGAACCCCACAGATACGCAGTATTTT.